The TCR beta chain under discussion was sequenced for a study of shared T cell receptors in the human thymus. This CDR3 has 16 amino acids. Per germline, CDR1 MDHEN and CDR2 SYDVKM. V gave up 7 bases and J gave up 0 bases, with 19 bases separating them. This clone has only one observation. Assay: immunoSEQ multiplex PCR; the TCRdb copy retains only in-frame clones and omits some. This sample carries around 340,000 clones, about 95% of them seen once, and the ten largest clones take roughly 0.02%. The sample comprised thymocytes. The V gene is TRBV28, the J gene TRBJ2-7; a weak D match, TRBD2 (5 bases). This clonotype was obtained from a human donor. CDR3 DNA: TGTGCCAGCATCAAAGGGAGATGCGTCAGCTCCTACGAGCAGTACTTC. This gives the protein CASIKGRCVSSYEQYF. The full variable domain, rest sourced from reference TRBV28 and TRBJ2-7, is DVKVTQSSRYLVKRTGEKVFLECVQDMDHENMFWYRQDPGLGLRLIYFSYDVKMKEKGDIPEGYSVSREKKERFSLILESASTNQTSMYLCASIKGRCVSSYEQYFGPGTRLTVT.